A selection of T cell receptor beta chains follows, all from one sample in a study of cytomegalovirus exposure and HLA in healthy donors. TCRdb's copy holds only in-frame clones and misses some; the assay was immunoSEQ multiplex PCR. The table records over 70,000 clones, over 65% of them present only once. Source material: PBMCs. These TCRs come from a middle-aged man in good health and CMV-seropositive. Both conserved end residues are part of each CDR3. A D gene is named only where the DNA matches it firmly. The size of a clone is reported for some rows only, either as once, few or many, or as a class for expanded clones.

j_call: TRBJ2-1
d_call: -
v_call: TRBV7-6
clone_size: -
cdr3_nt: TGTGCCAGCAGCTTACGGTCTATGTATAACAATGAGCAGTTCTTC
cdr3_aa: CASSLRSMYNNEQFF

j_call: TRBJ2-7
d_call: TRBD2
v_call: TRBV11-3
clone_size: -
cdr3_nt: TGTGCCAGCAGCCTTTACGGGACTAGCGTCTACGAGCAGTACTTC
cdr3_aa: CASSLYGTSVYEQYF

j_call: TRBJ2-1
d_call: TRBD1
v_call: TRBV5-1
clone_size: once
cdr3_nt: TGCGCCAGCAGCTTGGTGGGGGGGACAGGGGGCCAACGACTAGCGGACAATGAGCAGTTCTTC
cdr3_aa: CASSLVGGTGGQRLADNEQFF

j_call: TRBJ2-7
d_call: -
v_call: TRBV19
clone_size: few
cdr3_nt: TGTGCCAGTACAACAGGCGCCCCCCACGAGCAGTACTTC
cdr3_aa: CASTTGAPHEQYF

j_call: TRBJ1-1
d_call: -
v_call: TRBV5-1
clone_size: few
cdr3_nt: TGCGCCAGCAGCTTGGGGCGGAACCTAAACACTGAAGCTTTCTTT
cdr3_aa: CASSLGRNLNTEAFF

j_call: TRBJ1-1
d_call: -
v_call: TRBV7-9
clone_size: few
cdr3_nt: TGTGCCAGCTGGAGCAGGGTAGACACTGAAGCTTTCTTT
cdr3_aa: CASWSRVDTEAFF

j_call: TRBJ1-6
d_call: -
v_call: TRBV5-1
clone_size: -
cdr3_nt: TGCGCCAGCAGCTTGGACCTCACAGGGCCTTCTCTCCACTTT
cdr3_aa: CASSLDLTGPSLHF

j_call: TRBJ1-1
d_call: -
v_call: TRBV7-2
clone_size: once
cdr3_nt: TGTGCCAGCGGCTACAGGGAGGGCACTGAAGCTTTCTTT
cdr3_aa: CASGYREGTEAFF

j_call: TRBJ1-1
d_call: -
v_call: TRBV14
clone_size: -
cdr3_nt: TGTGCCAGCAGCCTCAACATGAACACTGAAGCTTTCTTT
cdr3_aa: CASSLNMNTEAFF

j_call: TRBJ2-2
d_call: TRBD2
v_call: TRBV2
clone_size: -
cdr3_nt: TGTGCCAGCAGTGCGGGACTAGCGTCGAACACCGGGGAGCTGTTTTTT
cdr3_aa: CASSAGLASNTGELFF

j_call: TRBJ1-2
d_call: -
v_call: TRBV2
clone_size: -
cdr3_nt: TGTGCCAGCAGATTACAGGGACCCTATGGCTACACCTTC
cdr3_aa: CASRLQGPYGYTF

j_call: TRBJ2-7
d_call: TRBD2
v_call: TRBV5-4
clone_size: -
cdr3_nt: TGTGCCAGCAGCCTGACTAGCGGGCAACCCTACGAGCAGTACTTC
cdr3_aa: CASSLTSGQPYEQYF

j_call: TRBJ1-2
d_call: -
v_call: TRBV6-1
clone_size: once
cdr3_nt: TGTGCCAGCAGTGGCATGATTGCGGGCTATGGCTACACCTTC
cdr3_aa: CASSGMIAGYGYTF

j_call: TRBJ1-2
d_call: TRBD1
v_call: TRBV6-5
clone_size: few
cdr3_nt: TGTGCCAGCAGTTACTCCGGGACAGGAAACTATGGCTACACCTTC
cdr3_aa: CASSYSGTGNYGYTF

j_call: TRBJ2-3
d_call: TRBD2
v_call: TRBV10-3
clone_size: -
cdr3_nt: TGTGCCATCAGTAGCGGGGCCGGGGGTGGAGATACGCAGTATTTT
cdr3_aa: CAISSGAGGGDTQYF

j_call: TRBJ2-1
d_call: -
v_call: TRBV4-1
clone_size: -
cdr3_nt: TGCGCCAGCAGCCAAGGAATTTTCAGCTCCTACAATGAGCAGTTCTTC
cdr3_aa: CASSQGIFSSYNEQFF

j_call: TRBJ1-5
d_call: -
v_call: TRBV6-4
clone_size: -
cdr3_nt: TGTGCCAGCAGTGAAAGAACAAATCAGCCCCAGCATTTT
cdr3_aa: CASSERTNQPQHF

j_call: TRBJ2-6
d_call: -
v_call: TRBV2
clone_size: few
cdr3_nt: TGTGCCAGCAGTCCAGGTGTCTCTGGGGCCAACGTCCTGACTTTC
cdr3_aa: CASSPGVSGANVLTF

j_call: TRBJ1-1
d_call: -
v_call: TRBV27
clone_size: once
cdr3_nt: TGTGCCAGCAGTCTCGGACAGACTAACACTGAAGCTTTCTTT
cdr3_aa: CASSLGQTNTEAFF

j_call: TRBJ2-5
d_call: TRBD1
v_call: TRBV7-8
clone_size: -
cdr3_nt: TGTGCCAGCAGCTTAGACCGGGACAGGGAGAACTTC
cdr3_aa: CASSLDRDRENF

j_call: TRBJ2-6
d_call: -
v_call: TRBV30
clone_size: -
cdr3_nt: TGTGCCTGGAGTGTACCGGGCTCTGGGGCCAACGTCCTGACTTTC
cdr3_aa: CAWSVPGSGANVLTF

j_call: TRBJ1-1
d_call: -
v_call: TRBV2
clone_size: -
cdr3_nt: TGTGCCAGCAGCTTTGACCGGGACACTGAAGCTTTCTTT
cdr3_aa: CASSFDRDTEAFF

j_call: TRBJ1-1
d_call: -
v_call: TRBV11-2
clone_size: -
cdr3_nt: TGTGCCAGCAGCTGGGGTGGAGGGAACACTGAAGCTTTCTTT
cdr3_aa: CASSWGGGNTEAFF

j_call: TRBJ2-3
d_call: TRBD2
v_call: TRBV5-1
clone_size: -
cdr3_nt: TGCGCCAGCAGCTCTCCTAGCGGGAGACGAGGTAGCACAGATACGCAGTATTTT
cdr3_aa: CASSSPSGRRGSTDTQYF

j_call: TRBJ2-1
d_call: -
v_call: TRBV5-6
clone_size: few
cdr3_nt: TGTGCCAGCAGCTTTCAACTCGAGAGCTCCTACAATGAGCAGTTCTTC
cdr3_aa: CASSFQLESSYNEQFF

j_call: TRBJ2-1
d_call: -
v_call: TRBV7-3
clone_size: few
cdr3_nt: TGTGCCAGCAGCTTAGGGCCTGGAAATTACAATGAGCAGTTCTTC
cdr3_aa: CASSLGPGNYNEQFF

j_call: TRBJ1-2
d_call: -
v_call: TRBV9
clone_size: -
cdr3_nt: TGTGCCAGCAGCCCTCCCTCAACACACCCACAAGGCTACACCTTC
cdr3_aa: CASSPPSTHPQGYTF

j_call: TRBJ2-6
d_call: -
v_call: TRBV12-5
clone_size: -
cdr3_nt: TGTGCTAGTGCCCTAACTTCTGGGGCCAACGTCCTGACTTTC
cdr3_aa: CASALTSGANVLTF

j_call: TRBJ1-1
d_call: TRBD1
v_call: TRBV13
clone_size: -
cdr3_nt: TGTGCCAGCAGCTTTGGGCTTCAGGGGGCCACTGAAGCTTTCTTT
cdr3_aa: CASSFGLQGATEAFF

j_call: TRBJ1-4
d_call: -
v_call: TRBV5-1
clone_size: few
cdr3_nt: TGCGCCAGCAGCTTGGATCTTGCGCTTAATGAAAAACTGTTTTTT
cdr3_aa: CASSLDLALNEKLFF

j_call: TRBJ2-5
d_call: TRBD2
v_call: TRBV7-7
clone_size: once
cdr3_nt: TGTGCTAGCAGCTCCACTAGCGGGATCCAAGAGACCCAGTACTTC
cdr3_aa: CASSSTSGIQETQYF

j_call: TRBJ2-1
d_call: TRBD1
v_call: TRBV6-9
clone_size: few
cdr3_nt: TGTGCCAGCAGTTACGGTAGGGGACAGTACAATGAGCAGTTCTTC
cdr3_aa: CASSYGRGQYNEQFF

j_call: TRBJ2-7
d_call: TRBD1
v_call: TRBV23-1
clone_size: -
cdr3_nt: TGCGCCAGCAGCAGGCCGGGACAGGCTAACTACGAGCAGTACTTC
cdr3_aa: CASSRPGQANYEQYF

j_call: TRBJ2-4
d_call: -
v_call: TRBV25-1
clone_size: -
cdr3_nt: TGTGCCAGCAGTGAATACAAACGGGAGTTGGCCAAAAACAGTCAGTACTTC
cdr3_aa: CASSEYKRELAKNSQYF

j_call: TRBJ1-2
d_call: -
v_call: TRBV5-6
clone_size: -
cdr3_nt: TGTGCCAGCAGGGAGGATAACTACTATGGCTACACCTTC
cdr3_aa: CASREDNYYGYTF

j_call: TRBJ2-5
d_call: -
v_call: TRBV25-1
clone_size: -
cdr3_nt: TGTGCCAGCAGTGAATCCCTACTCAGGGAAGAGACCCAGTACTTC
cdr3_aa: CASSESLLREETQYF

j_call: TRBJ2-7
d_call: TRBD2
v_call: TRBV2
clone_size: -
cdr3_nt: TGTGCCAGCAGTGATACAGCGGGAGCGGGGGAGCAGTACTTC
cdr3_aa: CASSDTAGAGEQYF

j_call: TRBJ2-6
d_call: TRBD2
v_call: TRBV5-1
clone_size: -
cdr3_nt: TGCGCCAGCGGGCTAGCGGGCTCTTCTGGGGCCAACGGCCTGACTTTC
cdr3_aa: CASGLAGSSGANGLTF

j_call: TRBJ1-2
d_call: TRBD1
v_call: TRBV18
clone_size: -
cdr3_nt: TGTGCCAGCTCACCAGGGACAGGGGACCTCTATGGCTACACCTTC
cdr3_aa: CASSPGTGDLYGYTF

j_call: TRBJ2-7
d_call: -
v_call: TRBV23-1
clone_size: once
cdr3_nt: TGCGCCAGCAGTCAGTACGGGACACCCAACCCCACCTACGAGCAGTACTTC
cdr3_aa: CASSQYGTPNPTYEQYF

j_call: TRBJ2-7
d_call: -
v_call: TRBV7-8
clone_size: once
cdr3_nt: TGTGCCAGCAGCTTCCCAGGGGGGTACGAGCAGTACTTC
cdr3_aa: CASSFPGGYEQYF

j_call: TRBJ2-1
d_call: -
v_call: TRBV5-4
clone_size: -
cdr3_nt: TGTGCCAGCAGTGTCCTTGTCAATGAGCAGTTCTTC
cdr3_aa: CASSVLVNEQFF

j_call: TRBJ1-2
d_call: TRBD1
v_call: TRBV15
clone_size: -
cdr3_nt: TGTGCCACCAGCAGAATCCGGACAGGGGGAAGGGGCTATGGCTACACCTTC
cdr3_aa: CATSRIRTGGRGYGYTF

j_call: TRBJ2-3
d_call: -
v_call: TRBV12-5
clone_size: -
cdr3_nt: TGTGCTAGTGGTTTAATCCTTGACGGGGAGGTTAGCACAGATACGCAGTATTTT
cdr3_aa: CASGLILDGEVSTDTQYF

j_call: TRBJ1-1
d_call: TRBD1
v_call: TRBV29-1
clone_size: once
cdr3_nt: TGCAGCGTACGCCGGGACAGTCAGAACACTGAAGCTTTCTTT
cdr3_aa: CSVRRDSQNTEAFF